The 5 T cell receptor beta chains in this list originate from one sample, sequenced in a study of blood T cells in healthy people across ages. With a J-beta primer mix and a sample-barcoded 5' primer, a second PCR ran 7 to 11 cycles. TCRdb reanalysed the 5' RACE reads using MiXCR and keeps one entry per CDR3 protein. The profile covers roughly 1.7 million distinct CDR3 sequences, with around 35% appearing a single time and roughly 12% taken by the ten largest. Source material: blood. These receptors came from a woman in her 30s in good health.

The chain employs TRBV7-3 and TRBJ2-7; D might be TRBD1 or TRBD2, each matching 5 bases. The length of the CDR3 is 15 residues. Germline V gives CDR1 SGHTA, CDR2 FQGTGA. V gave up 5 bases and J gave up 3 bases, with 17 bases separating them. The CDR3, as DNA: TGTGCCAGCAGCCCCTACTCTGGGACCTTCTACGAGCAGTACTTC. Protein product: CASSPYSGTFYEQYF.

As DNA, the CDR3 is TGCAGCGTTATACGGGGGGCACTCGAGCAGTTCTTC. Protein product: CSVIRGALEQFF. The chain links TRBV29-1 to TRBJ2-1; D possibly corresponds to TRBD2 (7 bases). The V gene's germline CDR1 is SQVTM and CDR2 ANQGSEA. The CDR3 has 12 amino acids. Trimming took 5 bases from V and 10 from J, leaving 15 bases between them.

The chain links TRBV4-1 to TRBJ1-5, with D unresolved. Trimming pared 0 bases from V and 3 bases from J, leaving 15 bases between. Germline assignment: CDR1 MGHRA and CDR2 YSYEKL. The CDR3 has 17 residues. CDR3 in DNA: TGCGCCAGCAGCCAAGAAGGAGGGTTGGGATTCAATCAGCCCCAGCATTTT. It codes for CASSQEGGLGFNQPQHF.

This sequence joins TRBV29-1 and TRBJ2-3, with 11 bases fitting TRBD2. The CDR3 length is 17 residues. V shed 3 bases, J shed 4 bases, and the junction held 12 bases outside the gene matches. Germline V gene lookup returns CDR1 SQVTM and CDR2 ANQGSEA. The CDR3 DNA follows: TGCAGCGTTGAGGCCGCCCATAGCGGGAGGGCCCCAGATACGCAGTATTTT. It translates to CSVEAAHSGRAPDTQYF.

The J gene is TRBJ2-2, the V gene TRBV7-6; 13 bases are a match to TRBD2. The CDR3 extends over 17 amino acids. Unmatched junction bases numbered 8, after V lost 5 bases and J lost 5 bases. Germline assignment: CDR1 SGHVS and CDR2 FNYEAQ. The CDR3 loop reads CASSGGTSGEYTGELFF. The CDR3 DNA follows: TGTGCCAGCAGCGGGGGGACTAGCGGGGAGTATACCGGGGAGCTGTTTTTT.